This passage covers 29 T cell receptor beta chains from one sample sequenced in a study of monozygotic twins with inflammatory bowel disease. TCRdb re-called the 5' RACE reads; every CDR3 protein appears as one record, without DNA. This sample's table has 200,000 to 250,000 distinct CDR3 sequences. Input material: blood. Receptor source: a human donor with ulcerative colitis or Crohn's disease, or a healthy co-twin of an affected twin (not recorded which).

This chain connects TRBV29-1 to TRBJ1-1. This CDR3 is 13 amino acids long. CDR1 SQVTM and CDR2 ANQGSEA come from the germline V gene. CDR3 in amino acids: CSVRRIEDTEAFF.

CDR3 sequence: CASSRSGTNYNEQFF. The rearrangement joins TRBV5-1 to TRBJ2-1; the TRBD2 assignment by TCRdb is unverifiable without DNA. CDR1 is SGHRS and CDR2 is YFSETQ in the germline V gene. This CDR3 spans 15 amino acids.

Here the CDR3 reads CASSLLQDTQYF. The chain links TRBV12-3 or TRBV12-4 to TRBJ2-3. This CDR3 comprises 12 residues.

This chain links TRBV30 with TRBJ1-5. The germline CDR1 and CDR2 sequences are GTSNPN and SVGIG (reference sequence). The CDR3 is made up of 15 amino acids. CDR3 sequence reads: CAWNLGQGGYQPQHF.

The chain links TRBV7-2 to TRBJ2-3. This CDR3 is 12 amino acids long. The germline V gene encodes CDR1 SGHTA and CDR2 FQGNSA. The CDR3 spells CASRTSGDTQYF. Full variable domain (missing parts from reference TRBV7-2 and TRBJ2-3): GAGVSQSPSNKVTEKGKDVELRCDPISGHTALYWYRQSLGQGLEFLIYFQGNSAPDKSGLPSDRFSAERTGGSVSTLTIQRTQQEDSAVYLCASRTSGDTQYFGPGTRLTVL.

The chain uses TRBV18 and TRBJ2-7. This CDR3 has 12 residues. Germline V gives CDR1 KGHSH, CDR2 LQKENI. CDR3 in amino acids: CASSFEGYEQYF.

This chain uses TRBV12-3 or TRBV12-4 with TRBJ1-2. The CDR3 runs to 13 residues. CDR3 amino acids: CASSFAGDYGYTF.

This chain joins TRBV20-1 and TRBJ1-2. The CDR3 has 13 residues. Germline CDR1 DFQATT, CDR2 SNEGSKA (reference sequence). The CDR3 sequence is CSARDGGSLGYTF.

This sequence joins TRBV6-5 and TRBJ1-6; TCRdb names TRBD1, which stays unverified in the absence of DNA. The CDR3 has 13 amino acids. Germline CDR1 reads MNHEY; CDR2 reads SVGAGI. The CDR3 region is CASRAGQNPPLHF.

V and J are TRBV7-9 and TRBJ1-5; the D gene TCRdb calls, TRBD1, cannot be checked with no DNA. The CDR3 totals 14 residues. The germline V gene encodes CDR1 SEHNR and CDR2 FQNEAQ (reference sequence). The CDR3 sequence: CASSLTGISQPQHF. Combining the CDR3 with reference TRBV7-9 and TRBJ1-5 gives the whole variable domain DTGVSQNPRHKITKRGQNVTFRCDPISEHNRLYWYRQTLGQGPEFLTYFQNEAQLEKSRLLSDRFSAERPKGSFSTLEIQRTEQGDSAMYLCASSLTGISQPQHFGDGTRLSIL.

The V gene is TRBV28, the J gene TRBJ2-3. CDR1 MDHEN and CDR2 SYDVKM come from the germline V gene. The length of the CDR3 is 12 residues. The CDR3 here is CASSSAKDTQYF.

The chain is built from TRBV6-5 and TRBJ2-2. This CDR3 is 13 amino acids long. CDR1 MNHEY and CDR2 SVGAGI come from the germline V gene. This CDR3 is CASGIRGTGELFF.

The rearrangement uses TRBV27 and TRBJ2-7; TCRdb's D call of TRBD1 is untestable without DNA. Germline lookup yields CDR1 MNHEY and CDR2 SMNVEV (reference sequence). This CDR3 is built from 14 residues. CDR3 residues: CASSIGGPYDEQYF.

This chain connects TRBV7-2 to TRBJ1-2; TCRdb gives TRBD1 as the D gene, but with no DNA this cannot be confirmed. The CDR3 is 14 amino acids. Germline V gives CDR1 SGHTA, CDR2 FQGNSA. The CDR3 loop reads CASSVNRVNYGYTF. Looking up the rest from reference TRBV7-2 and TRBJ1-2 gives the full variable domain: GAGVSQSPSNKVTEKGKDVELRCDPISGHTALYWYRQSLGQGLEFLIYFQGNSAPDKSGLPSDRFSAERTGGSVSTLTIQRTQQEDSAVYLCASSVNRVNYGYTFGSGTRLTVV.

V usage is TRBV12-3 or TRBV12-4 and J usage is TRBJ2-7; with no DNA, the TCRdb D assignment of TRBD2 cannot be verified. This CDR3 spans 14 amino acids. The CDR3 loop reads CASTQTGLLDEQYF.

V gene TRBV12-3 or TRBV12-4 combines with J gene TRBJ1-6; TCRdb's assignment of TRBD1 cannot be checked, as there is no DNA. The CDR3 is 13 amino acids. The CDR3 loop reads CASSRQGRAPLHF.

The chain carries TRBV3-1 and TRBJ2-3; TCRdb selects TRBD2, and the lack of DNA leaves this call unchecked. The germline gives CDR1 LGHDT, CDR2 YNNKEL (reference sequence). CDR3 length: 15 residues. CDR3 sequence: CASSGLAGGTDTQYF.

The chain couples TRBV27 to TRBJ2-3; TCRdb's D gene call, TRBD2, goes unchecked for lack of DNA. The CDR3 has 14 amino acids. In germline, CDR1 is MNHEY, CDR2 SMNVEV (reference sequence). This CDR3 reads CASSLLGPSDTQYF.

This chain uses TRBV20-1 with TRBJ2-3; TCRdb reports TRBD2, a call that lacks DNA to check it against. Germline CDR1 is DFQATT and CDR2 is SNEGSKA (reference sequence). The CDR3 sequence is 14 residues long. CDR3 residues: CSASSSGGTDTQYF.

The V call is TRBV25-1, the J call TRBJ1-2. From germline, CDR1 is MGHDK and CDR2 SYGVNS. This CDR3 contains 13 residues. The CDR3 loop is CASSEYTDYGYTF.

The CDR3 protein is CSGGQGVVKTQYF. The genes are TRBV29-1 and TRBJ2-5; TCRdb proposes TRBD1, but this gene call is untestable without DNA. Germline assignment: CDR1 SQVTM and CDR2 ANQGSEA. This CDR3 contains 13 residues.

The chain combines TRBV11-1 with TRBJ1-1. There are 16 residues in the CDR3. Germline CDR1 reads SGHAT; CDR2 reads FQDESV (reference sequence). Here the CDR3 reads CASSPRHPTRATEAFF.

The chain couples TRBV6-1 to TRBJ2-3; the D call of TRBD2 rests on TCRdb alone, since no DNA is present to check it. The germline gives CDR1 MNHNS, CDR2 SASEGT. The CDR3 consists of 15 residues. Here the CDR3 reads CASSNLAASEDTQYF.

The rearrangement uses TRBV7-3 and TRBJ2-2. Germline CDR1 SGHTA, CDR2 FQGTGA. This CDR3 comprises 17 residues. CDR3 loop: CASSYSLGVPGTGELFF.

The J gene is TRBJ2-4, the V gene TRBV6-1; TCRdb's D call of TRBD2 is untestable without DNA. The CDR3 has 16 amino acids. Germline loops: CDR1 MNHNS, CDR2 SASEGT. Here the CDR3 reads CASSTLFGGGEGIQYF.

The chain joins TRBV12-3 or TRBV12-4 to TRBJ2-1; TCRdb's assignment of TRBD1 cannot be checked, as there is no DNA. The length of the CDR3 is 17 residues. CDR3: CASSVTNRGLMTNEQFF.

The CDR3 spells CASSGGQYHNEQFF. This chain connects TRBV6-1 to TRBJ2-1; TCRdb returns TRBD1, unconfirmable since there is no DNA. Germline CDR1 and CDR2: MNHNS and SASEGT. The CDR3 length is 14 residues.

This sequence joins TRBV12-3 or TRBV12-4 and TRBJ2-2; the TCRdb call, TRBD1, lacks DNA for checking. The CDR3 consists of 17 residues. CDR3 in amino acids: CASSPSTGSANTGELFF.

The chain links TRBV29-1 to TRBJ2-1; TCRdb's assignment of TRBD2 cannot be checked, as there is no DNA. The CDR3 runs 14 residues. Germline lookup yields CDR1 SQVTM and CDR2 ANQGSEA. CDR3 protein: CSAGGAGMEYEQFF.